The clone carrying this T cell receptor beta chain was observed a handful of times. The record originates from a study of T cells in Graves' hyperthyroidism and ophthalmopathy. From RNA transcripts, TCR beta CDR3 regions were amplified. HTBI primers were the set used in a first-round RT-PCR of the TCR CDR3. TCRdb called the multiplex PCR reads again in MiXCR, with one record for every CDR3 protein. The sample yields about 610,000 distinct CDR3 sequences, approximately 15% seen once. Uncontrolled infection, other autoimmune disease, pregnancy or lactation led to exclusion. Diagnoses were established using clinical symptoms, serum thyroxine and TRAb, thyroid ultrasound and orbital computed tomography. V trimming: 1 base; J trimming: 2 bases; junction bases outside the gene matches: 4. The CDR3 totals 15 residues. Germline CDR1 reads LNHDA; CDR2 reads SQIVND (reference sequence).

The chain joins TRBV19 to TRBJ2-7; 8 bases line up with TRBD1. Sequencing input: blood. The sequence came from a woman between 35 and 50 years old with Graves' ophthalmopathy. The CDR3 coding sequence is TGTGCCAGTAGTATAGGACAGGGGAATCCCTACGAGCAGTACTTC. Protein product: CASSIGQGNPYEQYF. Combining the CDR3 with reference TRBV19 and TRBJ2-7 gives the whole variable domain DGGITQSPKYLFRKEGQNVTLSCEQNLNHDAMYWYRQDPGQGLRLIYYSQIVNDFQKGDIAEGYSVSREKKESFPLTVTSAQKNPTAFYLCASSIGQGNPYEQYFGPGTRLTVT.